This is a list of T cell receptor beta chains from one sample in a study of glioma-infiltrating T cells after dendritic cell vaccination. TCRdb's copy holds only in-frame clones and misses some; the assay was immunoSEQ multiplex PCR. The data contain about 99,000 clones, 80% of them singletons. Sequenced here: blood, sampled after dendritic cell vaccination. Receptor source: a human donor with glioblastoma. Each CDR3 is given with its conserved first and last residue. The D gene is left open where the match is weak. Not all rows give a size; the values are once, few, many and, for expanded clones, a class.

V gene	J gene	clone size	D gene	CDR3 DNA	CDR3 protein
TRBV28	TRBJ2-7	NA	TRBD1	TGTGCCAGCAGTCTAAGGACAGGTTGGGTGCTCACCTACGAGCAGTACTTC	CASSLRTGWVLTYEQYF
TRBV10-3	TRBJ1-1	NA	NA	TGTGCCATCAGTCCGGGATTGAACACTGAAGCTTTCTTT	CAISPGLNTEAFF
TRBV7-8	TRBJ1-5	NA	TRBD1	TGTGCCAGCAGCTCGTTACAGGGGGTGGGGCAGCCCCAGCATTTT	CASSSLQGVGQPQHF
TRBV5-1	TRBJ2-3	NA	NA	TGCGCCAGCAGCTTGGTTGGGGCGCAGGGGACAGATACGCAGTATTTT	CASSLVGAQGTDTQYF
TRBV5-1	TRBJ2-1	NA	TRBD2	TGCGCCAGCAGCGCCGGGACTAGGGACAATGAGCAGTTCTTC	CASSAGTRDNEQFF
TRBV2	TRBJ2-5	once	NA	TGTGCCAGCCGGGGACTCCAAGAGACCCAGTACTTC	CASRGLQETQYF
TRBV9	TRBJ1-2	NA	TRBD1	TGTGCCAGCAGCGCCAGGGGGACAGACTATAACTATGGCTACACCTTC	CASSARGTDYNYGYTF
TRBV10-3	TRBJ2-3	NA	TRBD2	TGTGCCATCAGTGAGTCAGGCGGGGGTCGCACAGATACGCAGTATTTT	CAISESGGGRTDTQYF
TRBV5-1	TRBJ2-5	NA	TRBD2	TGCGCCAGCAACCCCGGGGGGGTCCAAGAGACCCAGTACTTC	CASNPGGVQETQYF
TRBV15	TRBJ1-2	NA	TRBD1	TGTGCCACCACTACCTTAGACAGGGGGTTGAGTGGGGGCTACACCTTC	CATTTLDRGLSGGYTF
TRBV7-2	TRBJ2-4	NA	TRBD1	TGTGCCAGCAGCAATCCGGGACAGGGGAATTTCATTCAGTACTTC	CASSNPGQGNFIQYF
TRBV6-6	TRBJ1-2	NA	TRBD1	TGTGCCAGCAGTCCCACAGGGGCCCATGGCTACACCTTC	CASSPTGAHGYTF
TRBV27	TRBJ2-1	once	NA	TGTGCCAGCAGTTTATCCCGTAACGCACTAGAGCAGTTCTTC	CASSLSRNALEQFF
TRBV7-2	TRBJ1-2	NA	TRBD1	TGTGCCAGCAGCCGGACAGGGGGCTATGGCTACACCTTC	CASSRTGGYGYTF
TRBV15	TRBJ2-1	NA	TRBD2	TGTGCCACCAGCAGAACTAGCGGGGGAGGCTATGAGCAGTTCTTC	CATSRTSGGGYEQFF
TRBV6-1	TRBJ1-1	NA	NA	TGTGCCAGCAGCCCCTCGTCGGGGGTCACTGAAGCTTTCTTT	CASSPSSGVTEAFF
TRBV19	TRBJ2-1	once	NA	TGTGCCAGTAGTATAGTAGCGGAATCCTACAATGAGCAGTTCTTC	CASSIVAESYNEQFF
TRBV27	TRBJ1-4	NA	TRBD1	TGTGCCAGCAGTTTATCGGTCAGGGGGAGTGAAAAACTGTTTTTT	CASSLSVRGSEKLFF
TRBV19	TRBJ2-1	NA	TRBD2	TGTGCCAGTAGTGGAGCGGGGGGGCGACAGTTCTTC	CASSGAGGRQFF
TRBV30	TRBJ2-7	NA	NA	TGTGCCTGGAGTGGGGGGCGGGGGCGCTCCTACGAGCAGTACTTC	CAWSGGRGRSYEQYF